This TCR delta chain was observed in a study of Vδ1+ human thymocytes. Whole-study findings and limits: Highly polyclonal TRG and TRD repertoires with Gaussian CDR3 length distributions appeared in thymus.

RNA was extracted from the cells and then reverse transcribed. CDR3 amplicons came from multiplex PCR with pooled V-gene forward and constant-region reverse primers. TCRdb made new clone calls on the multiplex PCR reads using CATT. The sample includes about 55,000 delta-chain clones, more than 15% seen only once; the top ten take under 0.55%. This clone came up many times. Its target is unknown. In the same sample, other DNA sequences code for this CDR3. The CDR3 consists of 13 residues. Germline CDR1 is GEAIGNYY and CDR2 is EKD. With 6 bases removed from V and 0 bases from J, the gap between germline ends came to 10 bases.

The source is a boy under two years old who had congenital heart surgery. The V gene is TRDV2, the J gene TRDJ1; no clear D. Sequencing input: Vdelta1+ gamma-delta thymocytes from the thymus. Subset: FACS-sorted CD3+ TCRalphabeta- TCRVdelta1+ TCRVdelta2- thymocytes. In DNA, the CDR3 is TGTGCCTGTCTGACTTGTTACACCGATAAACTCATCTTT. This gives the protein CACLTCYTDKLIF.